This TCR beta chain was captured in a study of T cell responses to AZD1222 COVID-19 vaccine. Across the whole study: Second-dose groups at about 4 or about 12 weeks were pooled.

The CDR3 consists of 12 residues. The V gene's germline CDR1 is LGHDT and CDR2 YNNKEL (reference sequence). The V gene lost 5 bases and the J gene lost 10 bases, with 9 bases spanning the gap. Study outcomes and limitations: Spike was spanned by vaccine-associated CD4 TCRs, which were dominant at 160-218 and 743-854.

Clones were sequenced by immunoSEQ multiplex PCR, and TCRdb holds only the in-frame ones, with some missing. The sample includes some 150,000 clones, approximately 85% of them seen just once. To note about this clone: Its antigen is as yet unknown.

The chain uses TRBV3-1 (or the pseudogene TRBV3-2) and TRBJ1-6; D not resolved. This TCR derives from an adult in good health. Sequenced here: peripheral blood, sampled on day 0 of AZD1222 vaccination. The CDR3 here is CASSFGNSPLHF. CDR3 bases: TGTGCCAGCAGCTTTGGGAACTCACCCCTCCACTTT.